This TCR beta chain was recorded in a study of shared clonotypes between healthy human individuals. Looking at the study overall: The study enrolled two women and a few men aged 18 to 49. Per-donor plates numbered three CD4 naive, three CD4 memory, two CD8 naive and one CD8 memory.

Generated by immunoSEQ multiplex PCR, the TCRdb table keeps only in-frame clones and is missing some. The sample yields a few million clones, approximately 92% seen once. The CDR3 totals 17 residues. V dropped 1 base and J dropped 4 bases, with 14 bases sitting between them. Germline V gene data show CDR1 as SGHDN and CDR2 as FVKESK. Whole-study results and caveats: Researchers sampled only blood; tissue repertoires likely differ. Limitation of the genetic and exposure-history diversity represented came from the few donors.

Turning to this clone: Its specificity is not known.

The sequenced sample was naive CD4+ T cells sorted from blood. Sample subset: CD45RA+ positively selected. The TCR comes from a man between 18 and 35 years old in good health. V usage is TRBV14 and J usage is TRBJ1-6; no firm D call. This chain's CDR3 is CASSQGERILYNSPLHF. In nucleotides, the CDR3 is TGTGCCAGCAGCCAAGGAGAGAGGATTCTATATAATTCACCCCTCCACTTT. The variable domain in full, with the rest retrieved from reference TRBV14 and TRBJ1-6, is EAGVTQFPSHSVIEKGQTVTLRCDPISGHDNLYWYRRVMGKEIKFLLHFVKESKQDESGMPNNRFLAERTGGTYSTLKVQPAELEDSGVYFCASSQGERILYNSPLHFGNGTRLTVT.